This TCR beta chain was sequenced for a study of beta chain features in type 1 diabetes. Study-wide background: Patient and healthy donor groups were alike in age, gender and cell yields. Researchers looked at some 110 million sorted cells across all samples. General study points: Significant though moderate, a shortening of TCRB CDR3s appeared in all four CD4+ subsets of Type 1 diabetes patients.

Without exception, sorted populations had purity beyond 95%. Germline loops: CDR1 SQVTM, CDR2 ANQGSEA. The V end lost 7 bases, the J end lost 3 bases, and 11 bases lay between the germline ends. The CDR3 runs 12 residues. cDNA synthesis used the whole RNA isolate, giving expressed TCRB sequences. Sequenced naive, central memory and regulatory T cell samples produced an average of around 3.5 million reads. Method: immunoSEQ multiplex PCR; TCRdb's copy keeps in-frame clones and lacks some. The table shows over 300,000 clones, with approximately 10% occurring only once. For this clone: What it recognizes is unknown.

This sequence joins TRBV29-1 and TRBJ2-3; D possibly corresponds to TRBD1 (5 bases). The TCR sequence derives from a man in his thirties or forties with type 1 diabetes. Input material: central memory CD4+ T cells from blood. The CDR3 sequence: CSEQGYTDTQYF. DNA of the CDR3: TGCAGCGAGCAGGGCTATACAGATACGCAGTATTTT.